Shown below are 16 T cell receptor beta chains from a single sample sequenced in a study of blood T cell repertoires in COVID-19 (dated by TCRdb to about 2020). The method behind the library was the immunoSEQ multiplex PCR assay. This immuneACCESS table, as held by TCRdb, lists in-frame sequences with V and J called but not all clones. Of the missing ones, under half trace to an unresolved V gene in checked studies; the others have no known cause. For this sample there are roughly 500,000 clones; over 75% appear just once. The ten largest clones take up more than 3% of the sample. The sample comprised peripheral blood. The receptors originated from a human donor in a cohort sampled during active COVID-19.

This rearrangement joins TRBV5-1 to TRBJ2-7; TRBD2 matches 7 bases. J lost 5 bases, V lost 4 bases, and 9 bases had no gene match. The CDR3 runs 14 residues. CDR1 and CDR2 (germline): SGHRS, YFSETQ. CDR3 nucleotide sequence: TGCGCCAGCAGCGTCCAGACTAGCAATGACGAGCAGTACTTC. Its protein product is CASSVQTSNDEQYF.

This chain links TRBV4-2 with TRBJ2-3; D is possibly TRBD2 (6 bases). The CDR3 contains 15 residues. V lost 6 bases, J lost 5 bases, and 18 bases lay in between. Germline loops: CDR1 LGHNA, CDR2 YNFKEQ. DNA for the CDR3: TGTGCCAGCAGTCCAAGAACGGCGGGAATAGATACGCAGTATTTT. This gives the protein CASSPRTAGIDTQYF.

V and J are TRBV5-5 and TRBJ2-7; D gene unclear. CDR1 and CDR2 from the germline V gene are SGHKS and YYEKEE (reference sequence). The length of the CDR3 is 18 residues. V was clipped by 0 bases and J by 0 bases, with 19 bases between them. Here the CDR3 reads CASSLAKYEAGYSYEQYF. For the CDR3, the DNA is TGTGCCAGCAGCTTGGCCAAGTACGAGGCCGGCTACTCCTACGAGCAGTACTTC.

This clone was observed once. V usage is TRBV11-2 and J usage is TRBJ1-1; weak D call: TRBD1 (6 bases). Germline assignment: CDR1 SGHAT and CDR2 FQNNGV. The CDR3 is 15 amino acids. V lost 5 bases and J 5 bases, leaving 18 bases between the germline ends. The chain's CDR3 is CASSQSTGISTEAFF. The CDR3 DNA reads TGTGCCAGCAGCCAGTCAACAGGGATATCAACTGAAGCTTTCTTT.

This chain connects TRBV29-1 to TRBJ1-2, with D possibly TRBD1 on 5 matching bases. Germline V gives CDR1 SQVTM, CDR2 ANQGSEA. This CDR3 spans 14 amino acids. V lost 4 bases to trimming and J lost 1 base, with 13 bases between them. CDR3 sequence: CSVVPQTVNYGYTF. The CDR3 DNA is TGCAGCGTTGTTCCCCAGACAGTTAACTATGGCTACACCTTC.

This sequence joins TRBV19 and TRBJ1-5, with 7 bases aligning to TRBD1. Per germline, CDR1 LNHDA and CDR2 SQIVND (reference sequence). There are 17 residues in the CDR3. V shed 1 base and J 2 bases; nucleotides not matched to a gene: 8. The CDR3 here is CASSIVRQGSGNQPQHF. CDR3 sequence (DNA): TGTGCCAGTAGTATAGTGAGACAGGGTTCAGGCAATCAGCCCCAGCATTTT.

This clone was observed once. This chain connects TRBV10-2 to TRBJ1-2, with TRBD1 matching 7 bases. The CDR3 spans 14 residues. Germline CDR1 reads WSHSY; CDR2 reads SAAADI. With 3 bases clipped from V and 6 bases from J, the junction kept 7 bases outside the gene matches. This CDR3 reads CASSDTTGADGYTF. CDR3 nucleotides: TGCGCCAGCAGTGACACCACAGGGGCTGATGGCTACACCTTC.

This chain joins TRBV6-4 and TRBJ2-2; tentative D call: TRBD2 (5 bases). Germline CDR1 is MRHNA and CDR2 is SNTAGT. The V end was cut by 0 bases, the J end by 11 bases, with 10 bases between. This CDR3 spans 13 amino acids. In nucleotides, the CDR3 is TGTGCCAGCAGTGACTCTCCCCTAGCCGAGCTGTTTTTT. Translated: CASSDSPLAELFF.

This chain joins TRBV19 and TRBJ2-3; no clear D. This CDR3 contains 11 residues. Germline V gene lookup returns CDR1 LNHDA and CDR2 SQIVND (reference sequence). Deletions cut 5 bases from V and 6 bases from J, with 6 bases between. The CDR3 region is CASSLLDTQYF. The CDR3 DNA follows: TGTGCCAGTAGTCTACTCGATACGCAGTATTTT.

This chain uses TRBV9 with TRBJ2-3; TRBD1 matches 7 bases. CDR1 is SGDLS, CDR2 YYNGEE, per germline. The V segment lost 0 bases and the J segment 5 bases; nucleotides outside the gene matches: 12. This CDR3 is built from 17 residues. CDR3: CASSVGEGAPMRDTQYF. CDR3 coding DNA: TGTGCCAGCAGCGTAGGAGAGGGGGCCCCTATGAGAGATACGCAGTATTTT.

The chain combines TRBV19 with TRBJ2-2, with D tentatively TRBD1 (6 bases). Trimming shortened V by 3 bases and J by 3 bases, and 8 bases separated the two germline ends. CDR3 size: 14 residues. The germline gives CDR1 LNHDA, CDR2 SQIVND (reference sequence). In nucleotides, the CDR3 is TGTGCCAGTAGTATGGGGGCGTACACCGGGGAGCTGTTTTTT. Translating gives CASSMGAYTGELFF.

The chain has TRBV6-5 and TRBJ1-2; D possibly corresponds to TRBD1 (5 bases). This CDR3 has 14 residues. Deletions cut 1 base from V and 6 bases from J, with 12 bases between. In germline, CDR1 is MNHEY, CDR2 SVGAGI. The CDR3 DNA sequence: TGTGCCAGCAGTTACTTACAGGCTACGGATGGCTACACCTTC. Its translation is CASSYLQATDGYTF.

The rearrangement uses TRBV9 and TRBJ1-1, with a possible D match to TRBD1 (5 bases). V lost 1 base and J lost 2, with 15 bases in between. The germline CDR1 and CDR2 sequences are SGDLS and YYNGEE. This CDR3 is 16 amino acids long. This CDR3 reads CASSVSGATKNTEAFF. In DNA, the CDR3 is TGTGCCAGCAGCGTAAGCGGGGCGACGAAAAACACTGAAGCTTTCTTT.

This chain uses TRBV7-2 with TRBJ2-7, with 9 positions matching TRBD1. J was trimmed by 4 bases and V by 7 bases; bases with no gene match: 8. The germline V gene encodes CDR1 SGHTA and CDR2 FQGNSA. This CDR3 contains 14 residues. CDR3 amino acids: CASTSGTGLYEQYF. CDR3 nucleotide sequence: TGTGCCAGCACCTCCGGGACAGGGCTATACGAGCAGTACTTC.

This chain connects TRBV10-3 to TRBJ1-2, with a tentative D call TRBD1 (6 bases). Germline V CDR1 and CDR2: ENHRY, SYGVKD. Trimming took off 0 bases at V and 4 bases at J, with 12 bases between the two ends. The CDR3 runs 15 residues. The CDR3 nucleotides are TGTGCCATCAGTGAGTCAGGGACAAGGATCTATGGCTACACCTTC. It encodes CAISESGTRIYGYTF.

J is TRBJ2-5 and V is TRBV28; TRBD1 matches at 10 bases. The V and J ends lost 6 bases and 5 bases, in that order; junction bases with no gene match: 15. This CDR3 spans 17 amino acids. The V gene's germline CDR1 is MDHEN and CDR2 SYDVKM. The CDR3 bases are TGTGCCAGCAGCCTCGGGACAGGGGCCACTGGCCGCGAGACCCAGTACTTC. This codes for CASSLGTGATGRETQYF.